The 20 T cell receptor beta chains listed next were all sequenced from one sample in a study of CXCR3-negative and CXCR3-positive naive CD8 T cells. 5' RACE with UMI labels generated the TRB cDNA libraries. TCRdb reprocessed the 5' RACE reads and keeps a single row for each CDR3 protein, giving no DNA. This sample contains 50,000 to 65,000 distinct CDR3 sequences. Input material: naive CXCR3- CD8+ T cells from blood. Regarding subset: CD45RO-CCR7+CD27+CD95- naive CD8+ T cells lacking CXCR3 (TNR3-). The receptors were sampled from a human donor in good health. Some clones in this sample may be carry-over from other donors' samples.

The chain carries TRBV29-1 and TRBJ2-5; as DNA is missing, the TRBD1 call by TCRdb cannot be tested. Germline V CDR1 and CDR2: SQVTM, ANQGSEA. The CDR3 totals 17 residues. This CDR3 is CSVEDSPGQGAWETQYF.

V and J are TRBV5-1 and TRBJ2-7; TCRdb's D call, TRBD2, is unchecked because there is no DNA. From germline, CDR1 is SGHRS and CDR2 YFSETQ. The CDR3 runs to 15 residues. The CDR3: CASREDEWANYEQYF.

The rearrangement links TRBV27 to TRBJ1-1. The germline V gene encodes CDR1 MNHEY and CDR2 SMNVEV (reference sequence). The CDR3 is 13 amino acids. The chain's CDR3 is CASSPSRDSEAFF.

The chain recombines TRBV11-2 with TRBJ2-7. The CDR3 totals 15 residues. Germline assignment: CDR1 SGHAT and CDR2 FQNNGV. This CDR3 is CASSLGVVPSYEQYF. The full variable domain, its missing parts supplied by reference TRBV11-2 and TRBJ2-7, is EAGVAQSPRYKIIEKRQSVAFWCNPISGHATLYWYQQILGQGPKLLIQFQNNGVVDDSQLPKDRFSAERLKGVDSTLKIQPAKLEDSAVYLCASSLGVVPSYEQYFGPGTRLTVT.

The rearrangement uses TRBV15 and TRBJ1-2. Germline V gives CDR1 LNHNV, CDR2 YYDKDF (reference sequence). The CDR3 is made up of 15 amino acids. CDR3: CATSSTYHYGYGYTF. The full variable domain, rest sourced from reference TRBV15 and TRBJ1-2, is DAMVIQNPRYQVTQFGKPVTLSCSQTLNHNVMYWYQQKSSQAPKLLFHYYDKDFNNEADTPDNFQSRRPNTSFCFLDIRSPGLGDTAMYLCATSSTYHYGYGYTFGSGTRLTVV.

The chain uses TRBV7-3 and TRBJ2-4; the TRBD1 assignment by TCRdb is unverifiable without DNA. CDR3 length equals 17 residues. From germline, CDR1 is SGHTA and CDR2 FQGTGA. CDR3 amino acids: CAIIGGAPDLAKNIQYF.

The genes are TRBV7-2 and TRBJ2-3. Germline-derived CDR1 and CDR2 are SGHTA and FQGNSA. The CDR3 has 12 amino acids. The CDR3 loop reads CASSLWADTQYF.

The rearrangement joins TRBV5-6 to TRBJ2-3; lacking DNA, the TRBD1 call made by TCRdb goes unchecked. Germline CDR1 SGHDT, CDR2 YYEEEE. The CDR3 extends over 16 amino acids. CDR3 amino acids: CASSFLGTVFTDTQYF. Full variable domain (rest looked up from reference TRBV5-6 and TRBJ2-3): DAGVTQSPTHLIKTRGQQVTLRCSPKSGHDTVSWYQQALGQGPQFIFQYYEEEERQRGNFPDRFSGHQFPNYSSELNVNALLLGDSALYLCASSFLGTVFTDTQYFGPGTRLTVL.

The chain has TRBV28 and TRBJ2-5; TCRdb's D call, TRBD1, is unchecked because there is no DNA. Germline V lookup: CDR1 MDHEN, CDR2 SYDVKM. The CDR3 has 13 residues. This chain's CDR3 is CASNLRGHETQYF. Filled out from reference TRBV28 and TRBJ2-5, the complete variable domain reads DVKVTQSSRYLVKRTGEKVFLECVQDMDHENMFWYRQDPGLGLRLIYFSYDVKMKEKGDIPEGYSVSREKKERFSLILESASTNQTSMYLCASNLRGHETQYFGPGTRLLVL.

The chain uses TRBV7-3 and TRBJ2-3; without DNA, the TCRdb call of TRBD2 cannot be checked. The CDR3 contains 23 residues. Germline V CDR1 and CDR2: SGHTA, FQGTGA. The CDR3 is CASSPGTSGIKLGDHTPLNTQYF.

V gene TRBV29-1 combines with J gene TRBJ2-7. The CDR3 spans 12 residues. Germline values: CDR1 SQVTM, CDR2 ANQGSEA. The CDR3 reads CSVHMSSYEQYF.

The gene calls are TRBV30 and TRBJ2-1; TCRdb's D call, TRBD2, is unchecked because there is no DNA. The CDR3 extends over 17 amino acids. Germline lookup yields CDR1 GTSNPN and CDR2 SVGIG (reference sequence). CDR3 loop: CAWSPSGGAGSYNEQFF.

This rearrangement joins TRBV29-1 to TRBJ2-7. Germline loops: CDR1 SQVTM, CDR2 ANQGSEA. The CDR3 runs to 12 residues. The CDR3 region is CSVEVLGYEQYF.

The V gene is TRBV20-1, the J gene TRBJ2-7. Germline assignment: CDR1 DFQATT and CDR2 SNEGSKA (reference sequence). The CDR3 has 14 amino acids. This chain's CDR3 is CSARDLETAYEQYF.

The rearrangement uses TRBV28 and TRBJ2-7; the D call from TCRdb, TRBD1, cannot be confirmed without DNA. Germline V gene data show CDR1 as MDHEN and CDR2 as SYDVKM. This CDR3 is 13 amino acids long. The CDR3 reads CASTQGAVYEQYF.

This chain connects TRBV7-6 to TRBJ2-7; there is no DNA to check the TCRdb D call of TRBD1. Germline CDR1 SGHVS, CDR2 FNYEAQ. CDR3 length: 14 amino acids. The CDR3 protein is CASSLRDAEYEQYF.

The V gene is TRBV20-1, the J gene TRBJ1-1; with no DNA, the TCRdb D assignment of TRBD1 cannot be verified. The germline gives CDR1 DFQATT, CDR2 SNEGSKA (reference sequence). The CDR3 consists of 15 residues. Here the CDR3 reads CSAIPGTGGETEAFF.

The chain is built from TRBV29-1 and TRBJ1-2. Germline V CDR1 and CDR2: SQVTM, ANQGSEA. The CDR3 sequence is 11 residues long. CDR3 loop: CSVEEFYGYTF.

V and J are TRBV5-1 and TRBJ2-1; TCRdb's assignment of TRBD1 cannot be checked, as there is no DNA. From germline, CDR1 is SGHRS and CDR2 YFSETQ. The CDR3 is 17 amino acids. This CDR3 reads CASSLEVRTGAYNEQFF.

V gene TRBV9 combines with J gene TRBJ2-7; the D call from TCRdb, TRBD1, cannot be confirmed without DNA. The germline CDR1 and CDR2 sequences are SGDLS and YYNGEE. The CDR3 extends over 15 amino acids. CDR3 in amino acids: CASSVEIGGLYEQYF.